This TCR beta chain was sequenced for a study of T cells in localized non-small cell lung cancer. General study results and limits: It was uninvolved adjacent lung that showed the highest T cell clonality, exceeding tumor.

Germline values: CDR1 SGHAT, CDR2 FQNNGV. Between the trimmed V and J ends, which lost 1 base and 1 base, there was a span of 16 bases. The CDR3 has 17 amino acids. The method was immunoSEQ multiplex PCR; TCRdb's version includes in-frame clones alone and lacks a portion of them. The sample has 60,000 or so clones; about four fifths are singletons. About this clone itself: Its target is unknown.

The sequencing here drew on PBMCs, taken before any cancer treatment. The source of this sequence is a man aged 35 to 69 with stage II lung adenocarcinoma. The rearrangement links TRBV11-2 to TRBJ2-5, with a weak D call TRBD2 (6 bases). The CDR3 DNA follows: TGTGCCAGCAGCTTAGCGGGAGCGGTTAGGAGCCAAGAGACCCAGTACTTC. As protein: CASSLAGAVRSQETQYF.